These T cell receptor beta chains were read from a single sample in a study of blood T cell repertoires in COVID-19. The data were produced by immunoSEQ multiplex PCR, yet TCRdb's version contains in-frame clones alone and is incomplete. This table has under 250,000 clones, over 70% appearing once. The sample was PBMCs or T cells enriched from blood (not recorded which). The receptors here all came from a woman aged 40 to 50 who had been exposed to COVID-19. CDR3s include the opening cysteine and the closing phenylalanine or tryptophan. A D gene is named only where the DNA matches it firmly. Some rows mark clone size as missing; the rest say once, few, many or name a class of expanded clone.

cdr3_aa	cdr3_nt	clone_size	v_call	j_call	d_call
CASSEIRGGGSYNEQFF	TGTGCCAGCAGTGAGATTAGGGGCGGTGGCTCCTACAATGAGCAGTTCTTC	once	TRBV25-1	TRBJ2-1	NA
CASSSPRTLGSYNSPLHF	TGTGCCAGCAGCTCACCAAGGACACTCGGCTCCTATAATTCACCCCTCCACTTT	few	TRBV11-3	TRBJ1-6	NA
CASSFGSAGEKLFF	TGTGCCAGCAGCTTCGGGTCCGCCGGGGAAAAACTGTTTTTT	NA	TRBV5-1	TRBJ1-4	NA
CASRRQVSYGYTF	TGTGCCAGTAGAAGACAGGTCTCCTATGGCTACACCTTC	NA	TRBV28	TRBJ1-2	NA
CACNGGLNYGYTF	TGTGCCTGCAATGGGGGCCTTAACTATGGCTACACCTTC	NA	TRBV28	TRBJ1-2	NA
CASTLGPSIRNEQFF	TGTGCCAGCACTCTTGGGCCCAGTATACGCAATGAGCAGTTCTTC	NA	TRBV27	TRBJ2-1	NA
CASSASLREQFF	TGTGCCAGCAGCGCCTCTTTGCGGGAGCAGTTCTTC	NA	TRBV9	TRBJ2-1	NA
CASSDRGGYTF	TGTGCCAGCAGTGACAGGGGTGGCTACACCTTC	NA	TRBV2	TRBJ1-2	NA
CASSYPGVGGETQYF	TGTGCCAGCAGTTACCCCGGCGTCGGAGGGGAGACCCAGTACTTC	NA	TRBV6-2/TRBV6-3	TRBJ2-5	NA
CASSLEGDSNQPQHF	TGCGCCAGCAGCTTGGAAGGGGATAGCAATCAGCCCCAGCATTTT	NA	TRBV5-1	TRBJ1-5	NA
CASSWAGSGENNEQFF	TGTGCCAGCAGCTGGGCGGGTAGCGGGGAAAACAATGAGCAGTTCTTC	few	TRBV11-2	TRBJ2-1	TRBD2
CASSPSAEANEQFF	TGTGCCAGCAGTCCATCGGCCGAGGCCAATGAGCAGTTCTTC	NA	TRBV6-5	TRBJ2-1	NA
CASTIAASRGGPLDTQYF	TGTGCCAGCACTATTGCGGCCAGCCGGGGGGGCCCCCTAGATACGCAGTATTTT	NA	TRBV5-6	TRBJ2-3	TRBD2
CASSLGQGFTDTQYF	TGTGCCAGCAGCTTGGGACAGGGGTTTACAGATACGCAGTATTTT	NA	TRBV5-4	TRBJ2-3	TRBD1
CASSSGTLSIDEQFF	TGTGCCAGCAGCTCGGGGACACTCTCAATCGATGAGCAGTTCTTC	NA	TRBV5-6	TRBJ2-1	NA